This T cell receptor beta chain was identified in a study of cytomegalovirus exposure and HLA in healthy donors. Turning to the study itself: Researchers found that more than 70% of 350 to 500 genotyped donors fell within the Caucasian-associated ancestry cluster.

Trimming removed 3 bases at V and 1 base at J, with 7 bases between. Germline CDR1 is MDHEN and CDR2 is SYDVKM. This CDR3 region has 14 residues. 60 Vbeta and 13 Jbeta primers were used in PCR. The repertoire was sequenced with immunoSEQ multiplex PCR; TCRdb's copy has only in-frame clones and lacks some. The table has about 120,000 clones, over 60% seen once. This TCR came from a woman under 40 in good health and CMV-seropositive. Material for sequencing was PBMCs. V and J are TRBV28 and TRBJ1-5, with D unclear. The CDR3 sequence is CASSLQHSNQPQHF. CDR3 coding DNA: TGTGCCAGCAGTTTGCAACACAGCAATCAGCCCCAGCATTTT.